This T cell receptor (beta chain) is drawn from a study of blood T cell repertoires in COVID-19. Study-wide context: Collection of acute and convalescent COVID-19 samples took place in the United States, Italy and Spain.

In the authors' methods: Estimates of nucleated cell counts were drawn from the amplification of reference gene primers. Assay: immunoSEQ multiplex PCR; the TCRdb copy retains only in-frame clones and omits some. V and J calls and clone size are copied from that table; D and trimming were computed from the DNA. Here the sample spans around 200,000 clones, 90% being singletons. Participants came from about two dozen US areas, aged roughly 18 to 90 years. Cohort 3 donors counted as recovered after two negative PCRs, clearance, or resolved symptoms. Sequencing used PBMCs or T cells enriched from blood (not recorded which). The TCR sequence derives from a man aged 25-45 years who had recovered from COVID-19.

The CDR3 DNA follows: TGTGCCAGCAGCGAGAAGGACAGGGGGCCCAATCAGCCCCAGCATTTT. Translated, it gives CASSEKDRGPNQPQHF. The chain has TRBV7-2 and TRBJ1-5, with 11 positions matching TRBD1. Losses at the gene ends were 5 bases for V and 3 bases for J; bases not matched to a gene: 6. CDR3 length: 16 amino acids. CDR1 is SGHTA, CDR2 FQGNSA, per germline.